These 22 T cell receptor beta chains were sequenced from one sample in a study of identical twins. TCRdb re-called the 5' RACE reads through MiXCR, storing one row per CDR3 protein. The sample contains roughly 1.6 million distinct CDR3 sequences, roughly 35% of which appear only once. The sample taken for sequencing was cord blood. The source of these receptors is a newborn girl in good health.

Only a few counts were recorded for this clonotype. The chain carries TRBV12-3 or TRBV12-4 and TRBJ2-5; 12 bases fit TRBD2. This CDR3 contains 15 residues. Unmatched junction bases numbered 10, after V lost 3 bases and J lost 11 bases. The CDR3 region is CASSFPSGRDNEQYF. The CDR3 region has the DNA TGTGCCAGCAGTTTCCCTAGCGGGAGGGACAATGAGCAGTACTTC.

This sequence joins TRBV20-1 and TRBJ2-7; 8 positions match TRBD2. With 3 bases clipped from V and 5 bases from J, the junction kept 6 bases outside the gene matches. From germline, CDR1 is DFQATT and CDR2 SNEGSKA (reference sequence). The CDR3 sequence is 13 residues long. The CDR3 DNA reads as TGCAGTGCTAGCGGGAGGGCCCTCCACGAGCAGTACTTC. It translates to CSASGRALHEQYF.

V gene TRBV6-1 combines with J gene TRBJ1-2; TRBD1 is a possible D gene (5 bases). V was trimmed by 2 bases and J by 4 bases, leaving 11 bases between them. The CDR3 extends over 14 amino acids. CDR1 MNHNS and CDR2 SASEGT come from the germline V gene. The CDR3 protein is CASSERGRTYGYTF. DNA for the CDR3: TGTGCCAGCAGTGAAAGGGGCAGGACCTATGGCTACACCTTC.

To note about this clonotype: The germline gene is not matched at one end of the junction; a read error may be the cause. This chain uses TRBV4-2 with TRBJ1-6, with 9 bases lining up with TRBD1. Looked up from germline, CDR1 is LGHNA and CDR2 is YNFKEQ. This CDR3 region has 18 residues. The DNA of the CDR3 is TGTGCCAGCAGCCAAGTTGGGACAGGGTTGGACTATAATTCACCCCCCCACTTT. This gives the protein CASSQVGTGLDYNSPPHF.

This clonotype was counted many times. This chain connects TRBV14 to TRBJ2-1; D not resolved. This CDR3 is built from 16 residues. From germline, CDR1 is SGHDN and CDR2 FVKESK. Trimming removed 0 bases from V and 3 bases from J, with 12 bases in between. CDR3 DNA sequence: TGTGCCAGCAGCCAAGATCCTGCGATTCGCTACAATGAGCAGTTCTTC. Residues: CASSQDPAIRYNEQFF.

Of note for this clonotype: A much larger clone lies a single base off, so this may be a read error. The genes are TRBV29-1 and TRBJ2-7; D is undetermined. Germline V gives CDR1 SQVTM, CDR2 ANQGSEA. V gave up 6 bases and J gave up 7 bases, with 16 bases separating them. The length of the CDR3 is 12 residues. The CDR3, as DNA: TGCAGCGTGGGTCTCGGGCACAATGAGCAGTACTTC. Encoded protein: CSVGLGHNEQYF.

This clonotype was seen only a few times. This chain links TRBV7-2 with TRBJ2-3, with D perhaps TRBD2 (6 bases). Germline V gene data show CDR1 as SGHTA and CDR2 as FQGNSA. V was pared by 1 base and J by 13 bases, with 18 bases between. The CDR3 spans 14 residues. The CDR3 sequence: CASSLGFASEREYF. CDR3 nucleotide sequence: TGTGCCAGCAGCTTAGGGTTCGCTAGCGAGAGGGAGTATTTT.

The chain couples TRBV6-5 to TRBJ2-3; tentatively, D is TRBD1 (8 bases). V was trimmed by 6 bases and J by 6 bases, leaving 19 bases between them. CDR3 length: 15 residues. CDR1 is MNHEY and CDR2 is SVGAGI in the germline V gene. CDR3 residues: CASRPYRGGSDTQYF. Here the CDR3 DNA reads TGTGCCAGCAGACCCTACAGGGGGGGATCCGATACGCAGTATTTT.

The CDR3 protein is CSARVQGRGPQHF. The CDR3 DNA follows: TGCAGTGCTAGGGTACAGGGGCGGGGGCCCCAGCATTTT. V usage is TRBV20-1 and J usage is TRBJ1-5; 7 nucleotides match TRBD1. Trimming at V came to 3 bases and at J to 9 bases, leaving 8 bases not matched to a gene. The CDR3 has 13 residues. The germline V gene encodes CDR1 DFQATT and CDR2 SNEGSKA (reference sequence).

A few counts support this clonotype. CDR3 residues: CASVPGQLTDTQYF. CDR3 in DNA: TGTGCCAGCGTTCCGGGACAACTCACAGATACGCAGTATTTT. The V and J genes are TRBV2 and TRBJ2-3; perhaps TRBD1 as D (6 bases). Deletions cut 8 bases from V and 2 bases from J, with 14 bases between. The CDR3 is made up of 14 amino acids. From germline, CDR1 is SNHLY and CDR2 FYNNEI.

This chain connects TRBV29-1 to TRBJ2-7; the match to TRBD2 covers 13 bases. V was pared by 3 bases and J by 7 bases, with 18 bases of the junction left unmatched. The CDR3 has 18 residues. CDR1 is SQVTM, CDR2 ANQGSEA, per germline. CDR3 loop: CSVETAGTSGESYNEQYF. DNA for the CDR3: TGCAGCGTTGAGACGGCCGGGACTAGCGGGGAGTCCTACAATGAGCAGTACTTC.

The chain's CDR3 is CASSPWGPQETQYF. CDR3 nucleotide sequence: TGTGCCAGCTCACCTTGGGGGCCTCAAGAGACCCAGTACTTC. The chain carries TRBV18 and TRBJ2-5, with D maybe TRBD1 (6 bases). Germline CDR1 and CDR2: KGHSH and LQKENI. The CDR3 runs 14 residues. The germline V and J ends were trimmed by 3 bases and 2 bases, with 10 bases remaining between them.

This clonotype was observed a handful of times. This chain connects TRBV28 to TRBJ2-3, with 10 bases fitting TRBD1. The V gene end was trimmed by 9 bases and the J gene end by 6 bases; junction bases not matched to a gene: 15. Germline values: CDR1 MDHEN, CDR2 SYDVKM. The CDR3 has 16 residues. The CDR3 spells CASRVMGTGVADTQYF. CDR3 DNA: TGTGCCAGTAGAGTCATGGGGACAGGGGTGGCTGATACGCAGTATTTT. The full variable domain, with the rest looked up from reference TRBV28 and TRBJ2-3, is DVKVTQSSRYLVKRTGEKVFLECVQDMDHENMFWYRQDPGLGLRLIYFSYDVKMKEKGDIPEGYSVSREKKERFSLILESASTNQTSMYLCASRVMGTGVADTQYFGPGTRLTVL.

The chain couples TRBV20-1 to TRBJ2-4, with 12 nucleotides matching TRBD2. The CDR3 runs to 16 residues. Germline V gives CDR1 DFQATT, CDR2 SNEGSKA (reference sequence). The trim removed 5 bases at V and 0 bases at J, leaving 5 bases unmatched. For the CDR3, the DNA is TGCAGTGCTGGGACTAGCGGGTTCTTAGCCAAAAACATTCAGTACTTC. Translated, it gives CSAGTSGFLAKNIQYF.

The chain joins TRBV20-1 to TRBJ1-2; tentatively, D is TRBD1 (5 bases). The CDR3 is 13 amino acids. V lost 6 bases and J 2 bases, leaving 13 bases between the germline ends. CDR1 and CDR2 from the germline V gene are DFQATT and SNEGSKA (reference sequence). CDR3 loop: CSASEPGNYGYTF. CDR3 in DNA: TGCAGTGCCAGCGAACCAGGGAACTATGGCTACACCTTC.

The V call is TRBV2, the J call TRBJ2-1; D possibly corresponds to TRBD2 (6 bases). V lost 5 bases to trimming and J lost 7 bases, with 18 bases between them. This CDR3 has 15 residues. Per the germline V gene, CDR1 is SNHLY and CDR2 is FYNNEI. The CDR3 DNA follows: TGTGCCAGCAGTCAAAGGATCAGCGGGCCTAATGAGCAGTTCTTC. This sequence encodes CASSQRISGPNEQFF.

The chain employs TRBV7-9 and TRBJ1-2; D is unresolved. The germline V and J ends were trimmed by 5 bases and 4 bases, with 11 bases remaining between them. From germline, CDR1 is SEHNR and CDR2 FQNEAQ (reference sequence). CDR3 size: 13 residues. The CDR3 DNA sequence: TGTGCCAGCAGCATGACTGTTATCTATGGCTACACCTTC. This sequence encodes CASSMTVIYGYTF.

The chain links TRBV7-9 to TRBJ1-5; 12 bases map to TRBD1. The CDR3 length is 18 residues. With 7 bases clipped from V and 0 bases from J, the junction kept 10 bases outside the gene matches. Germline assignment: CDR1 SEHNR and CDR2 FQNEAQ (reference sequence). In DNA form, the CDR3 reads TGTGCCAGCATCACCGGGACAGGGGGCGTCTATAGCAATCAGCCCCAGCATTTT. This translates into CASITGTGGVYSNQPQHF.

The chain couples TRBV10-3 to TRBJ2-1; no reliable D call. Per germline, CDR1 ENHRY and CDR2 SYGVKD. CDR3 length: 12 residues. V was cut by 8 bases and J by 2 bases, with 7 bases left in between. Written as DNA, the CDR3 is TGTGCCATCTCGGCCACCTACAATGAGCAGTTCTTC. Amino acids: CAISATYNEQFF.

The chain recombines TRBV21-1 with TRBJ2-7; the table assigns TRBD1, which was not confirmed against the DNA. TRBV21-1 corresponds to a pseudogene. This CDR3 spans 14 amino acids. Here the CDR3 DNA reads TGTGCCAGCAGCAAAGGACAGGGGGTAGACGAGCAGTACTTC. It is translated as CASSKGQGVDEQYF.

The DNA of the CDR3 is TGTGCCAGCAGTTACTCTAGTACGCTAGCGGGCGACAGGACAGATACGCAGTATTTT. It is translated as CASSYSSTLAGDRTDTQYF. The J gene is TRBJ2-3, the V gene TRBV6-2 or TRBV6-3; 8 bases map to TRBD2. Germline CDR1 and CDR2: MNHEY and SVGEGT. The CDR3 is 19 residues long. V shed 0 bases, J shed 3 bases, and the junction held 14 bases outside the gene matches.

V is TRBV20-1 and J is TRBJ2-7; D is uncertain. Looked up from germline, CDR1 is DFQATT and CDR2 is SNEGSKA (reference sequence). The CDR3 spans 12 residues. V dropped 2 bases and J dropped 4 bases, with 9 bases sitting between them. This chain's CDR3 is CSARRAEYEQYF. CDR3 sequence (DNA): TGCAGTGCTAGAAGGGCAGAGTACGAGCAGTACTTC.